Sequencing of this T cell receptor (beta chain) was carried out in a study of OX40 agonist ivuxolimab in advanced cancers. Study-level information: Three individuals attained partial responses, comprising one hepatocellular carcinoma case and two cutaneous melanoma cases. Study-wide findings and caveats: Both CD4+ and CD8+ T cell populations in blood had undergone clonal expansion by week 6 at 0.1 to 3.0 mg/kg.

Points on this clone: The antigen is unknown.

After removal of 8 bases from V and 3 bases from J, the junction contained 7 bases not matched to a gene. The CDR3 spans 14 residues. Germline V gene sequence: CDR1 MRHNA, CDR2 SNTAGT. TCRdb's table, derived via immunoSEQ multiplex PCR, lists solely in-frame clones and lacks some. The sample carries around 53,000 clones, about 82% recorded once. The sequence was obtained from an adult with an advanced solid tumor such as melanoma, head and neck, liver or kidney cancer. J is TRBJ2-5 and V is TRBV6-4; 9 nucleotides line up with TRBD2. The sample in question was CD4+ or CD8+ T cells sorted from blood, obtained in a trial of the OX40 agonist ivuxolimab. CDR3 bases: TGTGCCAGCGGCACTAGGACTAGCGAAGAGACCCAGTACTTC. Protein sequence: CASGTRTSEETQYF.